The 10 T cell receptor beta chains in this list originate from one sample, sequenced in a study of early T cells in non-severe SARS-CoV-2 infection. From the 5' RACE reads, TCRdb called clonotypes with MiXCR, one entry per CDR3 protein. The data contain roughly 26,000 distinct CDR3 sequences, just over 4% of them singletons. Sequences were obtained from whole blood. The receptors shown here come from an adult who was a healthcare worker with PCR-confirmed SARS-CoV-2 infection or an uninfected control (not recorded which).

The chain recombines TRBV4-2 with TRBJ2-2; no firm D call. The germline V gene has CDR1 LGHNA and CDR2 YNFKEQ. The CDR3 extends over 15 amino acids. Deletions cut 2 bases from V and 7 bases from J, with 14 bases between. CDR3 in amino acids: CASSQYPRDGGELFF. The CDR3 coding sequence is TGTGCCAGCAGCCAATACCCTAGGGATGGCGGGGAGCTGTTTTTT.

This clonotype came up many times. The genes are TRBV3-1 and TRBJ2-7; D uncertain. Germline V CDR1 and CDR2: LGHDT, YNNKEL (reference sequence). V was trimmed by 1 base and J by 5 bases, leaving 12 bases between them. The CDR3 length is 14 residues. CDR3 region: CASSQAGSAHEQYF. For the CDR3, the DNA is TGTGCCAGCAGCCAAGCAGGCTCCGCGCACGAGCAGTACTTC.

This clonotype has at least ten counts. CDR3 coding DNA: TGTGCCAGCAGCTTCACAGGGGGCGCAGGCTATGGCTACACCTTC. Its translation: CASSFTGGAGYGYTF. This chain links TRBV7-2 with TRBJ1-2; 9 bases line up with TRBD1. Germline V lookup: CDR1 SGHTA, CDR2 FQGNSA. V was clipped by 3 bases and J by 4 bases; unmatched bases: 6. The length of the CDR3 is 15 residues.

This clonotype has at least ten counts. The chain is built from TRBV14 and TRBJ2-5; 8 bases align to TRBD1. The germline V gene has CDR1 SGHDN and CDR2 FVKESK. V lost 2 bases and J lost 5; bases outside the gene matches: 4. This CDR3 has 14 residues. CDR3 amino acids: CASSQWTGRETQYF. The CDR3 bases are TGTGCCAGCAGCCAATGGACAGGGAGGGAGACCCAGTACTTC.

The sample holds many counts of this clonotype. This sequence joins TRBV6-1 and TRBJ2-1, with TRBD2 matching 13 bases. The CDR3 runs to 15 residues. The ends lost 8 bases at V and 0 bases at J; junction bases unmatched: 1. CDR1 is MNHNS and CDR2 is SASEGT in the germline V gene. The CDR3 reads CASRTSGSSYNEQFF. CDR3 nucleotide sequence: TGTGCCAGCCGGACTAGCGGGAGCTCCTACAATGAGCAGTTCTTC.

In this sample, this clonotype turned up many times. This chain uses TRBV10-3 with TRBJ2-5, with no clear D. This CDR3 has 16 amino acids. Germline V lookup: CDR1 ENHRY, CDR2 SYGVKD. Trimming shortened V by 2 bases and J by 1 base, and 14 bases separated the two germline ends. The CDR3 loop reads CAISEGRALGQETQYF. Written as DNA, the CDR3 is TGTGCCATCAGTGAGGGTAGGGCGTTAGGCCAAGAGACCCAGTACTTC.

This clonotype was recorded at least ten times. This chain connects TRBV3-1 to TRBJ1-6, with no clear D. Trimming shortened V by 1 base and J by 7 bases, and 8 bases separated the two germline ends. This CDR3 has 14 residues. The germline gives CDR1 LGHDT, CDR2 YNNKEL (reference sequence). Here the CDR3 DNA reads TGTGCCAGCAGCCAAGTCTCATCGAATTCACCCCTCCACTTT. Translating it yields CASSQVSSNSPLHF.

A few counts support this clonotype. The chain carries TRBV12-3 or TRBV12-4 and TRBJ2-1; no clear D. This CDR3 is built from 13 residues. Trimming stripped 5 bases from V and 9 bases from J, with 14 bases between. CDR3 residues: CASSRASLGEQFF. DNA of the CDR3: TGTGCCAGCAGTCGAGCCAGCTTGGGTGAGCAGTTCTTC.

Ten or more counts support this clonotype. This chain uses TRBV7-2 with TRBJ1-6; D ambiguous. The CDR3 is 14 residues long. Germline V gene sequence: CDR1 SGHTA, CDR2 FQGNSA. The V end lost 8 bases, the J end lost 10 bases, and 18 bases lay between the germline ends. The CDR3 nucleotides are TGTGCCAGCTCTACCATATGGAATGGATCACCCCTCCACTTT. Amino acid sequence: CASSTIWNGSPLHF.

A note on this clonotype: This sequence may be a read error, since a much larger clone differs from it by one base. The chain is built from TRBV3-1 and TRBJ2-2; D is perhaps TRBD2 (5 bases). The CDR3 is 14 amino acids. Germline values: CDR1 LGHDT, CDR2 YNNKEL (reference sequence). Here the CDR3 DNA reads TGTGCCAGCAGCCCGTTCGACTGGACCGGGGAGCTGTCTTTT. It codes for CASSPFDWTGELSF.